This T cell receptor beta chain stems from a study of T cell repertoires in cytomegalovirus infection. Overall study context: It can be stated that public TCR beta signatures indicated CMV infection as well as a matching HLA type. Whole-study results and caveats: The cumulative frequency of public TCR beta families distinguished individuals who carried CMV together with the relevant HLA. Dominant in the ex vivo response were TCR beta clonotypes restricted by HLA-C and specific for CMV.

MiXCR, run by TCRdb on the reads, gives a single entry per CDR3 protein. The sample includes around 74,000 distinct CDR3 sequences, roughly 3.7% of them seen just once. This clonotype came up many times. Its matching antigen is unknown. The CDR3 sequence is 18 residues long. Germline V gives CDR1 SGHRS, CDR2 YFSETQ. The J segment lost 0 bases and the V segment lost 0 bases, leaving 9 bases of the junction unmatched. The receptor's source is a human donor in good health (CMV status not recorded). Some clones in this sample may be carry-over from other donors' samples. The sequenced sample was PBMCs. The V gene is TRBV5-1, the J gene TRBJ2-1; 7 nucleotides agree with TRBD1. The CDR3: CASSLDRRQGSSYNEQFF. DNA of the CDR3: TGCGCCAGCAGCTTGGACCGTCGACAGGGAAGCTCCTACAATGAGCAGTTCTTC.